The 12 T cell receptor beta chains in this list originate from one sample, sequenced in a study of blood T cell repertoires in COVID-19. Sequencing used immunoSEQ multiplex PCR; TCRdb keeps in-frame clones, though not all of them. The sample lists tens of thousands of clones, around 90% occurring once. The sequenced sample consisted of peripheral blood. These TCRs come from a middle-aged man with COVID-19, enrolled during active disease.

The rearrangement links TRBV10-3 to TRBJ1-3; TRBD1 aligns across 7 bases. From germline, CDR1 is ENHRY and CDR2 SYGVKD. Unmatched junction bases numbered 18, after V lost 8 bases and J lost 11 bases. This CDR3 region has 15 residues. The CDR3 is CAILAERQGETAIYF. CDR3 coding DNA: TGTGCCATCTTGGCCGAGCGACAGGGTGAAACAGCCATATATTTT.

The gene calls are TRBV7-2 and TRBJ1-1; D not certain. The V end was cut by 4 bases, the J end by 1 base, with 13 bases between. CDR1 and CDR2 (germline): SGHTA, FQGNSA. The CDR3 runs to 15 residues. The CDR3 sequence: CASSSTRNGNTEAFF. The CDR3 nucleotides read TGTGCCAGCAGCTCTACCCGCAATGGGAACACTGAAGCTTTCTTT.

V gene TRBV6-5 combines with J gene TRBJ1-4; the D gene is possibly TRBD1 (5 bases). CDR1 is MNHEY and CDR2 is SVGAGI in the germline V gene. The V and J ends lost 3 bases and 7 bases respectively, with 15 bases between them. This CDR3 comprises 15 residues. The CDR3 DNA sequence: TGTGCCAGCAGTTATTGGGGGGGAAGGAGTGAAAAACTGTTTTTT. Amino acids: CASSYWGGRSEKLFF.

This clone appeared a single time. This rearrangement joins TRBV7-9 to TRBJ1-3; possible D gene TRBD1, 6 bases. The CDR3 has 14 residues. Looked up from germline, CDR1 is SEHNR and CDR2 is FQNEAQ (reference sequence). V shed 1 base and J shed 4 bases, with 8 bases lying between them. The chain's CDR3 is CASSLGDIGNTIYF. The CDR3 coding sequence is TGTGCCAGCAGCTTAGGGGACATCGGAAACACCATATATTTT.

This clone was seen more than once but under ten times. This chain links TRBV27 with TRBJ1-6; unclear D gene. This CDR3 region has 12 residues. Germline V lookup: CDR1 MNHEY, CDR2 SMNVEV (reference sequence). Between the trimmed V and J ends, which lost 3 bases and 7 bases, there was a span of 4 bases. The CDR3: CASSFINSPLHF. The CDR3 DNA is TGTGCCAGCAGTTTTATCAATTCACCCCTCCACTTT.

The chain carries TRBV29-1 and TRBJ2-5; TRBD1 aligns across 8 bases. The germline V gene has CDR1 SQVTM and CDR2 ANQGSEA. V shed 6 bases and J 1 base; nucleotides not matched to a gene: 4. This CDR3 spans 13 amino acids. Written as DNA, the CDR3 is TGCAGCGTCCTGGACAGGGTCCAAGAGACCCAGTACTTC. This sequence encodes CSVLDRVQETQYF.

CDR3 coding DNA: TGTGCCAGTAGTATTCTTCCAGGGGAAGCTTTCTTT. Residues: CASSILPGEAFF. The J gene is TRBJ1-1, the V gene TRBV19; D may be TRBD1 (5 bases). Germline CDR1 reads LNHDA; CDR2 reads SQIVND (reference sequence). The CDR3 has 12 residues. V was shortened by 3 bases and J by 8 bases, with 10 bases between the two germline ends.

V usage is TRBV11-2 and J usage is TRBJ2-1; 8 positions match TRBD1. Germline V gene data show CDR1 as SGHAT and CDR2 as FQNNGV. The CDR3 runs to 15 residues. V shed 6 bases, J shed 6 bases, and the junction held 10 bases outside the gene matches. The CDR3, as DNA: TGTGCCAGCAGTCCCGAGCCACAGGGGGGCAATGAGCAGTTCTTC. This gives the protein CASSPEPQGGNEQFF. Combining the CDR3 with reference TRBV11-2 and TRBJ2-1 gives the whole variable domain EAGVAQSPRYKIIEKRQSVAFWCNPISGHATLYWYQQILGQGPKLLIQFQNNGVVDDSQLPKDRFSAERLKGVDSTLKIQPAKLEDSAVYLCASSPEPQGGNEQFFGPGTRLTVL.

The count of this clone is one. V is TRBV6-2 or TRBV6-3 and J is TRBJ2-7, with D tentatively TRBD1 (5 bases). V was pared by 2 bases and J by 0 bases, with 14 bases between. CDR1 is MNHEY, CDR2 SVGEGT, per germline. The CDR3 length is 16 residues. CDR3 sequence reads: CASSYQGGRSSYEQYF. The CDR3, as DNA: TGTGCCAGCAGTTACCAGGGTGGGCGGTCCTCCTACGAGCAGTACTTC.

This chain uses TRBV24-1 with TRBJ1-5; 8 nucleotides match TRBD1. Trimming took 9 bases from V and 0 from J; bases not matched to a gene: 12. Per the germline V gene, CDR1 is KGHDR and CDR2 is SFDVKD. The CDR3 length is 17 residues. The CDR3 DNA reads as TGTGCCACCGGGCCCTGCGGACAGGGAGATAGCAATCAGCCCCAGCATTTT. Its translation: CATGPCGQGDSNQPQHF.

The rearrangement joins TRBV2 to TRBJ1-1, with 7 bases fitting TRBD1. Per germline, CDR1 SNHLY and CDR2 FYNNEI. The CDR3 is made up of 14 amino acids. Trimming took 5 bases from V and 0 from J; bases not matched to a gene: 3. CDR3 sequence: CASSRQGLNTEAFF. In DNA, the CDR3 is TGTGCCAGCAGTCGACAGGGCTTGAACACTGAAGCTTTCTTT.

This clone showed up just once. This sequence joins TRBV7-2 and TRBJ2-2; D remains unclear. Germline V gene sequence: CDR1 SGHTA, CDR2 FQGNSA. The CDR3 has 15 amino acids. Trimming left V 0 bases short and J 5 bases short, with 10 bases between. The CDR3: CASSLAGRRTGELFF. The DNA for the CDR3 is TGTGCCAGCAGCTTAGCGGGCAGACGGACCGGGGAGCTGTTTTTT.